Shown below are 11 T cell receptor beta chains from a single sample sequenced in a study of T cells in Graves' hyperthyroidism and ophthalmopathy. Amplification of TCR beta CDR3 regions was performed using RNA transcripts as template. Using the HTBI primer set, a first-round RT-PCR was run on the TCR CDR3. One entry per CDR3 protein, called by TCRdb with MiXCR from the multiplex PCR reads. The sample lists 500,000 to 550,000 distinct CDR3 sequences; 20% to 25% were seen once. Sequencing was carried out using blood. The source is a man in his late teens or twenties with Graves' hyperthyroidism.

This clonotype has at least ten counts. CDR3 in DNA: TGTGCCAGCACCTCCGTGGGGAACACTGAAGCTTTCTTT. Residues: CASTSVGNTEAFF. The gene calls are TRBV6-1 and TRBJ1-1, with D hard to call. V dropped 7 bases and J dropped 1 base, with 10 bases sitting between them. This CDR3 is built from 13 residues. Germline values: CDR1 MNHNS, CDR2 SASEGT.

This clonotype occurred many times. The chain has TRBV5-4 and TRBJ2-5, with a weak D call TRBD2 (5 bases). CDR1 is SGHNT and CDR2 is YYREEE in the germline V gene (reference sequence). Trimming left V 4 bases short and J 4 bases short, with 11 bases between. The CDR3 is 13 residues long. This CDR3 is CASSPYRGETQYF. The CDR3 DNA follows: TGTGCCAGCAGCCCATACCGGGGAGAGACCCAGTACTTC.

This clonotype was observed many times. The CDR3 loop reads CASSPPGAMNTEAFF. The CDR3 region has the DNA TGTGCCAGCAGTCCCCCGGGGGCTATGAACACTGAAGCTTTCTTT. The V gene is TRBV6-2 or TRBV6-3, the J gene TRBJ1-1, with a weak D call TRBD1 (6 bases). Germline CDR1 MNHEY, CDR2 SVGEGT. V lost 5 bases to trimming and J lost 0 bases, with 13 bases between them. The CDR3 sequence is 15 residues long.

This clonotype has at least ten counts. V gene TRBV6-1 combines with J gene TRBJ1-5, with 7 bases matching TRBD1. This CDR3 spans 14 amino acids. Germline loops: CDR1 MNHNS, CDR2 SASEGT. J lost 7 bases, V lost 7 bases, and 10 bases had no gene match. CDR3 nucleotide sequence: TGTGCCAGCACGACGACAGGGAAGGACCAGCCCCAGCATTTT. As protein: CASTTTGKDQPQHF.

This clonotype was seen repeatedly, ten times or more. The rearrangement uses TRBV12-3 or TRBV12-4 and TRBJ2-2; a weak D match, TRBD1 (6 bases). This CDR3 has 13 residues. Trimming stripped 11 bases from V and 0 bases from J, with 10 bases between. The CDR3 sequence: CAGQPTNTGELFF. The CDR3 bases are TGTGCCGGACAGCCGACGAACACCGGGGAGCTGTTTTTT.

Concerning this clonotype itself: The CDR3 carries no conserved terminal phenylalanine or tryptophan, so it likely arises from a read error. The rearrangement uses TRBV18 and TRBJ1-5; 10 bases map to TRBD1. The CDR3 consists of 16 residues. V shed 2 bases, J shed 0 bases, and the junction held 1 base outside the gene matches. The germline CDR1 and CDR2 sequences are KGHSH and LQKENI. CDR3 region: CASSPGTGASNQPQHL. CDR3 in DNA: TGTGCCAGCTCACCAGGGACAGGGGCTAGCAATCAGCCCCAGCATTTG.

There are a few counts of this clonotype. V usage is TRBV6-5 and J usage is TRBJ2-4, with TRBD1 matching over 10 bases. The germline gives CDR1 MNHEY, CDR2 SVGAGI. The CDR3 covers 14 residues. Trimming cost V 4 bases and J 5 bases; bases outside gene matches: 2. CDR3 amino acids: CASSFGQGENIQYF. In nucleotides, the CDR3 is TGTGCCAGCAGTTTCGGACAGGGGGAAAACATTCAGTACTTC.

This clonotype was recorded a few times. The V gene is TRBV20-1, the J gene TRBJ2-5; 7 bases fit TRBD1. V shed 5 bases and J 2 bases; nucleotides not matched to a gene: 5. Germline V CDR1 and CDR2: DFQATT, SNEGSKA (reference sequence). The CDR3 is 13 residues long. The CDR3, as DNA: TGCAGTGCTCTCCGGGACAGACAAGAGACCCAGTACTTC. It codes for CSALRDRQETQYF.

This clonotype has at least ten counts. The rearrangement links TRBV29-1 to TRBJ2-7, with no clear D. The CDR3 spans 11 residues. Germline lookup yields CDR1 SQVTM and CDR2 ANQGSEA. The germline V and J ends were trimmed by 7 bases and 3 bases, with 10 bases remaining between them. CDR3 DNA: TGCAGCGCTCTTAAGGGCTACGAGCAGTACTTC. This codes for CSALKGYEQYF.

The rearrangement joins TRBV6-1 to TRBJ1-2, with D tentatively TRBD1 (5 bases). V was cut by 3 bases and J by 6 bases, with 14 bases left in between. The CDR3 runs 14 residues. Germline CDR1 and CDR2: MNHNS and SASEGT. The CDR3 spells CASSEWGYSDGYTF. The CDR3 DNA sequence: TGTGCCAGCAGTGAGTGGGGCTACTCGGATGGCTACACCTTC.

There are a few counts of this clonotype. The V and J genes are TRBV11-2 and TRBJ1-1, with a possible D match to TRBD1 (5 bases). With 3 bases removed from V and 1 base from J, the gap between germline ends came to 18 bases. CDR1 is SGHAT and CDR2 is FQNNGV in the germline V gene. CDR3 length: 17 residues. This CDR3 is CASSLEGLGRWNTEAFF. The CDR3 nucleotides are TGTGCCAGCAGCTTGGAGGGACTTGGACGGTGGAACACTGAAGCTTTCTTT.